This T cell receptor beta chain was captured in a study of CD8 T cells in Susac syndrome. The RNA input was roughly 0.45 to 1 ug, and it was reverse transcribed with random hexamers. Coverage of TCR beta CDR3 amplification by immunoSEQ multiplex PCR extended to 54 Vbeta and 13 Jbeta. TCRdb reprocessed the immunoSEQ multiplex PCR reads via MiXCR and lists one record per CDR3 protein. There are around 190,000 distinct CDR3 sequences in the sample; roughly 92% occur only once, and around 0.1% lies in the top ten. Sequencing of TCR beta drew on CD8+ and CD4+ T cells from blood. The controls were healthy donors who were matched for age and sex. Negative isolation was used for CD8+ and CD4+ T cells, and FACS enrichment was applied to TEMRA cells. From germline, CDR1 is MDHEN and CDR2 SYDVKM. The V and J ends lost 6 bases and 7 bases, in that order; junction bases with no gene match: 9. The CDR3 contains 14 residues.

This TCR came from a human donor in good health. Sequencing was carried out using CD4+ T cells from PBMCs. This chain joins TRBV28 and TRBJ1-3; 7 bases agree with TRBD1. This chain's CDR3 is CASSTDREINTIYF. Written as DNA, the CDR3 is TGTGCCAGCAGCACCGACAGGGAAATCAACACCATATATTTT.